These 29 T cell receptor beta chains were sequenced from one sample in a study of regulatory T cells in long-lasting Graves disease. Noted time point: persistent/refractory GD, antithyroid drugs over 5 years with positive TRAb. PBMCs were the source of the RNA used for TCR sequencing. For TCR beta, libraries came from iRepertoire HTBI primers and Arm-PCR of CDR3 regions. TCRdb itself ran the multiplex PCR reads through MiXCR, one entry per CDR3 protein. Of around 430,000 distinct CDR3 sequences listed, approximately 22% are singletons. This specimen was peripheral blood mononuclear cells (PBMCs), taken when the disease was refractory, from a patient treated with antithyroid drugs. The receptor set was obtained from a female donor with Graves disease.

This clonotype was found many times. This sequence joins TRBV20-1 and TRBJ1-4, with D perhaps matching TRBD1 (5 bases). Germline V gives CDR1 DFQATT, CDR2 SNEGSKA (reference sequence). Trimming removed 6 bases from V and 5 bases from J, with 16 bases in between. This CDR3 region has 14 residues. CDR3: CSARPSGRNEKLFF. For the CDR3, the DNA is TGCAGTGCCAGACCCTCAGGGCGGAATGAAAAACTGTTTTTT.

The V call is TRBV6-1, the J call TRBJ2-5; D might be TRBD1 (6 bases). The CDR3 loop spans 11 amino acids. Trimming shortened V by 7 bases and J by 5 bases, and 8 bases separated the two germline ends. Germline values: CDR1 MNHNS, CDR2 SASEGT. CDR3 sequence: CASTRGETQYF. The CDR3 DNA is TGTGCCAGCACTAGGGGGGAGACCCAGTACTTC.

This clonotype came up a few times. The CDR3 bases are TGCGCCAGCAGCACAGGACAGGGGGAATACGGCTACACCTTC. Protein sequence: CASSTGQGEYGYTF. The gene calls are TRBV5-1 and TRBJ1-2; 10 bases fit TRBD1. Germline lookup yields CDR1 SGHRS and CDR2 YFSETQ. V trimming: 4 bases; J trimming: 8 bases; junction bases outside the gene matches: 8. This CDR3 spans 14 amino acids.

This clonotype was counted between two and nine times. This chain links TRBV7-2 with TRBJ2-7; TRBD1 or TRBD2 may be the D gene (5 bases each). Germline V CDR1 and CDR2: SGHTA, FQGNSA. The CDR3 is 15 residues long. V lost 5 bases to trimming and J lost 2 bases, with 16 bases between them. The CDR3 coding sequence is TGTGCCAGCAGCACCTCCGGGACCGGACCCTACGAGCAGTACTTC. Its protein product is CASSTSGTGPYEQYF.

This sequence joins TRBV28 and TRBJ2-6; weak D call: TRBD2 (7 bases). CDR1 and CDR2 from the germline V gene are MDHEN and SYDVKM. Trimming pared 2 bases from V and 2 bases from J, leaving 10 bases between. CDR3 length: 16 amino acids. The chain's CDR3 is CASSLGGGPGANVLTF. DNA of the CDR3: TGTGCCAGCAGTTTAGGGGGGGGCCCTGGGGCCAACGTCCTGACTTTC.

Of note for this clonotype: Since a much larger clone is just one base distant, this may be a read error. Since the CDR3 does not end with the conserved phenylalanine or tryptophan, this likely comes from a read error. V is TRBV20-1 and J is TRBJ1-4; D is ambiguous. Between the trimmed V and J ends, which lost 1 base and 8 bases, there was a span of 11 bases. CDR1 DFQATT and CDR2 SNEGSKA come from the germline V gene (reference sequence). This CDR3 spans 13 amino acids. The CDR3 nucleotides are TGCAGTGCTAGAGTGCGGGGTGGGGAAAAACTGTTTTTG. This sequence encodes CSARVRGGEKLFL.

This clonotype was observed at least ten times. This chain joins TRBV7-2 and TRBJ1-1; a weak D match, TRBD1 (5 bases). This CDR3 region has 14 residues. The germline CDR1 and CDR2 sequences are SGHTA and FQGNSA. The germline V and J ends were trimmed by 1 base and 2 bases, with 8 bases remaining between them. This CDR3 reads CASSLGGDNTEAFF. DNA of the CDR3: TGTGCCAGCAGCTTAGGAGGGGACAACACTGAAGCTTTCTTT.

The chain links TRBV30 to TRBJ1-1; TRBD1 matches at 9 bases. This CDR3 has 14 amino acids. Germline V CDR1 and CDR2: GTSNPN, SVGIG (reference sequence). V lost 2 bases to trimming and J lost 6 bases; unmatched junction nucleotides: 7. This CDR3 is CAWSRGQGGAEAFF. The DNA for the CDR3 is TGTGCCTGGAGTAGGGGACAGGGAGGGGCTGAAGCTTTCTTT.

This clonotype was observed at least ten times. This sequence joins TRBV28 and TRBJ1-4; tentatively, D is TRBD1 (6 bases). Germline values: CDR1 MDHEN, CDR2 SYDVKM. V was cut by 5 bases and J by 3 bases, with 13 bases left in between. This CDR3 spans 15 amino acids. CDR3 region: CASSPPGGSNEKLFF. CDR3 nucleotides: TGTGCCAGCAGTCCCCCGGGGGGCTCTAATGAAAAACTGTTTTTT.

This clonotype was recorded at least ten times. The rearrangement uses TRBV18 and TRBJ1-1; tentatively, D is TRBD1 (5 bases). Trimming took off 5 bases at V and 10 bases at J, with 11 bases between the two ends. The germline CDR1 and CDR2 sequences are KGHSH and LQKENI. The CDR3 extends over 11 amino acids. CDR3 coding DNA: TGTGCCAGCTCAGCCGGGGACCGAGCTTTCTTT. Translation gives CASSAGDRAFF. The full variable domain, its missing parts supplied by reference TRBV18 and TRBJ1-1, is NAGVMQNPRHLVRRRGQEARLRCSPMKGHSHVYWYRQLPEEGLKFMVYLQKENIIDESGMPKERFSAEFPKEGPSILRIQQVVRGDSAAYFCASSAGDRAFFGQGTRLTVV.

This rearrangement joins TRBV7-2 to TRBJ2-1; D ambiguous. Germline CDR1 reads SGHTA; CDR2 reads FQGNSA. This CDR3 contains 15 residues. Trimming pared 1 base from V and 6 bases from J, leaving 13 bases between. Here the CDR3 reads CASSLVGNLLNEQFF. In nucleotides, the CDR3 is TGTGCCAGCAGCTTAGTCGGAAACTTACTCAATGAGCAGTTCTTC.

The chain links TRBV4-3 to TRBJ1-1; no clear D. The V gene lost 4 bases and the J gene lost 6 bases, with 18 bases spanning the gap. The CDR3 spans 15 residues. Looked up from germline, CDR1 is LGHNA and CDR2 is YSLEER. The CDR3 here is CASSRLWERASEAFF. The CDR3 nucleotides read TGCGCCAGCAGCCGCTTATGGGAGCGGGCATCTGAAGCTTTCTTT.

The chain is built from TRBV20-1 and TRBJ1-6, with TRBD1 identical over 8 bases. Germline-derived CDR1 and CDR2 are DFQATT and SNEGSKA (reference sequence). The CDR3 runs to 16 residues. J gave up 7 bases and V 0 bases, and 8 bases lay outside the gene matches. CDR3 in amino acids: CSARDFRGPPNSPLHF. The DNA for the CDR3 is TGCAGTGCTAGAGATTTCAGGGGGCCTCCCAATTCACCCCTCCACTTT.

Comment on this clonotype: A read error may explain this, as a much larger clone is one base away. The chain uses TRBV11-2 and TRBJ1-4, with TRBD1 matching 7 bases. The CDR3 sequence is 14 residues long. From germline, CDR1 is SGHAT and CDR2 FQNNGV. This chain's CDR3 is CASSFGTADENLFF. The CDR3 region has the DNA TGTGCCAGCAGCTTCGGGACAGCTGACGAAAACCTGTTTTTT.

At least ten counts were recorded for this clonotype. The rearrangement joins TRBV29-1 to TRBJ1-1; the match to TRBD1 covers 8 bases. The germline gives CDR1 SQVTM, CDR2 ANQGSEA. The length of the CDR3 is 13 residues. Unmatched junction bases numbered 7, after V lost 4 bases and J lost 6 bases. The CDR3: CSVGQGAGAEAFF. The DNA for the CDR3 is TGCAGCGTTGGGCAGGGGGCAGGCGCTGAAGCTTTCTTT.

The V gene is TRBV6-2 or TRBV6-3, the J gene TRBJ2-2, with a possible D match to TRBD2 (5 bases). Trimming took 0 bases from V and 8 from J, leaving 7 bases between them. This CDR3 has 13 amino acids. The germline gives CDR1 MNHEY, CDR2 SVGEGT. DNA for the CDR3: TGTGCCAGCAGTTACTCACGGAGGGGGGAGCTGTTTTTT. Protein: CASSYSRRGELFF.

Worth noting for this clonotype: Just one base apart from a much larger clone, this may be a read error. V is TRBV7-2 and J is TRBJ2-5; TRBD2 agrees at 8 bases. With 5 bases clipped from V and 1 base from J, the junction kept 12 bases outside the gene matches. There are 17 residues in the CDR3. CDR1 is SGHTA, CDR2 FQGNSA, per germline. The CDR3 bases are TGTGCCAGCAGCCCCCGGGGGGAGCTAGCGGGCCAAGAGACCCAGTACTTC. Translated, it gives CASSPRGELAGQETQYF.

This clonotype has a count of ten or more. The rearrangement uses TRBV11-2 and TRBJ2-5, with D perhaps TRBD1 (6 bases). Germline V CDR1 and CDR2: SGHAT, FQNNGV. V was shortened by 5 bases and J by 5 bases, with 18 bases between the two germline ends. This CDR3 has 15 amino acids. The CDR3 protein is CASSLKGHIGETQYF. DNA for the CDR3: TGTGCCAGCAGCCTGAAGGGACACATCGGGGAGACCCAGTACTTC.

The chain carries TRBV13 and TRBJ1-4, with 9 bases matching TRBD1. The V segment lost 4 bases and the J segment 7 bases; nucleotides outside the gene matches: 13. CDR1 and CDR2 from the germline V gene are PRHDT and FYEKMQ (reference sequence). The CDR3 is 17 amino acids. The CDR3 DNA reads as TGTGCCAGCAGCTCCCGGGACAGGGAGCCGTCGATTGAAAAACTGTTTTTT. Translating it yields CASSSRDREPSIEKLFF.

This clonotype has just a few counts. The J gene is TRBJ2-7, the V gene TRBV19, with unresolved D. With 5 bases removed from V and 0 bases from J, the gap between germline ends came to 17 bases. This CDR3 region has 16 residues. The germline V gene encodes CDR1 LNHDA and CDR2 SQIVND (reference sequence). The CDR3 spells CASSARVLTSSYEQYF. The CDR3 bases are TGTGCCAGTAGTGCCCGGGTTCTTACAAGCTCCTACGAGCAGTACTTC.

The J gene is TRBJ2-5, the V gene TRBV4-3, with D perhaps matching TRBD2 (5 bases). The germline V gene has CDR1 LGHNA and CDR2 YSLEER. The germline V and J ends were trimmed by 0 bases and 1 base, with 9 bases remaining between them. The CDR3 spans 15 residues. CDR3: CASSQDFGVQETQYF. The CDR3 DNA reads TGCGCCAGCAGCCAAGATTTCGGGGTCCAAGAGACCCAGTACTTC.

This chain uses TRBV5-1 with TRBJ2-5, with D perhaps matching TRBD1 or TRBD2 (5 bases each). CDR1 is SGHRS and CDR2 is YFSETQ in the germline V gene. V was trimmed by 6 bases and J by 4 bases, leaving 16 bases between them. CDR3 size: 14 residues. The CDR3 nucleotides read TGCGCCAGCACAAGGGGAGCGGTAGGAGAGACCCAGTACTTC. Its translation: CASTRGAVGETQYF.

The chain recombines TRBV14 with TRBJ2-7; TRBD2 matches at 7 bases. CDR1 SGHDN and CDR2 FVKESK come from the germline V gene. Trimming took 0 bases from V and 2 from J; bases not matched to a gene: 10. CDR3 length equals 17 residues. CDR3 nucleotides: TGTGCCAGCAGCCAAGATTATGCCGTGGGGGGGGCCTACGAGCAGTACTTC. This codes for CASSQDYAVGGAYEQYF.

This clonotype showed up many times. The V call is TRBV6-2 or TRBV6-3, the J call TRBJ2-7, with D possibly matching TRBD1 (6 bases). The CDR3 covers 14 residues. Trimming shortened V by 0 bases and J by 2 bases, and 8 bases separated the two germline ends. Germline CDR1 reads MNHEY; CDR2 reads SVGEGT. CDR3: CASSYSRDTYEQYF. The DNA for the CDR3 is TGTGCCAGCAGTTACTCTAGGGACACCTACGAGCAGTACTTC.

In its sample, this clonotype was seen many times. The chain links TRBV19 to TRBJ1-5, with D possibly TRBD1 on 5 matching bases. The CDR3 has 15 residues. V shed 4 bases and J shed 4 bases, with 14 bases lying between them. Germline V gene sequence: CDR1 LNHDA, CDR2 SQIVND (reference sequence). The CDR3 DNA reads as TGTGCCAGTAGTACCCACGGGGGACTGAATCAGCCCCAGCATTTT. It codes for CASSTHGGLNQPQHF. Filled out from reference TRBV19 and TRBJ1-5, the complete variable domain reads DGGITQSPKYLFRKEGQNVTLSCEQNLNHDAMYWYRQDPGQGLRLIYYSQIVNDFQKGDIAEGYSVSREKKESFPLTVTSAQKNPTAFYLCASSTHGGLNQPQHFGDGTRLSIL.

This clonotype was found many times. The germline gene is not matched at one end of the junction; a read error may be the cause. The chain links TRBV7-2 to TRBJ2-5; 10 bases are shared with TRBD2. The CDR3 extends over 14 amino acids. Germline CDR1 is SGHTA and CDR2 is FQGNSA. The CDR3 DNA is TGTGCCAGCAGTTTAGCGGGGGGCAGGGAGACCCAGTACTTC. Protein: CASSLAGGRETQYF.

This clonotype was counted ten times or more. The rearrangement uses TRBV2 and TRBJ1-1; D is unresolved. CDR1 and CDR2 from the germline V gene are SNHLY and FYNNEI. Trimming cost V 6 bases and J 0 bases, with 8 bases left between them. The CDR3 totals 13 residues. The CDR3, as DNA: TGTGCCAGCAGGACCGTAGTGAACACTGAAGCTTTCTTT. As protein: CASRTVVNTEAFF.

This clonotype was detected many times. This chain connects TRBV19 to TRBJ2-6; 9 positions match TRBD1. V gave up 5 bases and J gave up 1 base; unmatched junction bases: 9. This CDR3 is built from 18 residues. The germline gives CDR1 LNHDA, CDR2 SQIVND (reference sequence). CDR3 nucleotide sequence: TGTGCCAGTAGTCCCCTGGGACAGGGCCCGTCTGGGGCCAACGTCCTGACTTTC. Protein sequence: CASSPLGQGPSGANVLTF.

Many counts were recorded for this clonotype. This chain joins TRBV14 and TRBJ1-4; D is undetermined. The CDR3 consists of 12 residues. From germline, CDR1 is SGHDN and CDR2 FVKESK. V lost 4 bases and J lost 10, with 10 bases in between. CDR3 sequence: CASSRRLGKLFF. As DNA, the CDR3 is TGTGCCAGCAGCCGCAGGCTGGGAAAACTGTTTTTT.